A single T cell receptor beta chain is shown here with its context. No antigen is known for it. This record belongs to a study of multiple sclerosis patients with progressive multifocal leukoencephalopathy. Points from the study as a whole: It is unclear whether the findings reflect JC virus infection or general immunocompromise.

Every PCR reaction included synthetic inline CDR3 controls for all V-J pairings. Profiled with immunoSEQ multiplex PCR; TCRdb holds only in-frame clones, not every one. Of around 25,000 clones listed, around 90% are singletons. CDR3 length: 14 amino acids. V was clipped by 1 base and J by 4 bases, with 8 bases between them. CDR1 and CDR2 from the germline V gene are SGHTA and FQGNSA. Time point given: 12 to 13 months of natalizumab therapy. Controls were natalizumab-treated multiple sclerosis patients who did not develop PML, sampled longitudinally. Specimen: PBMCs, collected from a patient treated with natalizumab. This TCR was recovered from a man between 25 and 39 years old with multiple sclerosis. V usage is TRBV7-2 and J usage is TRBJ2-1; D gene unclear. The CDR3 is CASSLGSSYNEQFF. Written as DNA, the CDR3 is TGTGCCAGCAGCTTAGGGTCGTCTTACAATGAGCAGTTCTTC. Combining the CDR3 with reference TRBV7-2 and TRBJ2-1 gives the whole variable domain GAGVSQSPSNKVTEKGKDVELRCDPISGHTALYWYRQSLGQGLEFLIYFQGNSAPDKSGLPSDRFSAERTGGSVSTLTIQRTQQEDSAVYLCASSLGSSYNEQFFGPGTRLTVL.